This TCR beta chain emerged from a study of shared clonotypes between healthy human individuals (dated by TCRdb to 2020 to 2021). For context, the study as a whole: The cohort comprised a couple of women and a few men aged 18 to 49 years. For each donor, three plates each were used for CD4 naive and CD4 memory, two plates were used for CD8 naive, and one plate was used for CD8 memory. To estimate repertoire size and how much clonotype sharing occurs between individuals, the study deeply sequenced the blood TCR repertoires of a handful of healthy adults. Libraries were prepared and TCR repertoires were sequenced by different laboratories using diverse techniques, in order to increase sequencing depth and limit assay-specific biases. Between about 0.9 and 8.9 billion PBMCs per donor were obtained by leukapheresis. General study outcomes and caveats: Estimated clonotype richness was generally larger for naive than for memory subsets. The genetic and exposure-history diversity represented was limited by the small number of donors. Sampling was restricted to blood, and TCR repertoires in tissues likely differ from the TCR repertoires found in blood. Compared with non-shared clonotypes, the clonotypes found in all four sorted-subset donors had higher generation probabilities. Across four donors, approximately 5% of naive CD4, approximately 3.5% of naive CD8, approximately 2.5% of memory CD4, and about 0.44% of memory CD8 clonotypes were shared. Even with the large sequencing depth, rarefaction of the sorted-subset datasets indicated that sequencing was incomplete. Based on pairwise subsampling, the degree of clonotype sharing among donors was expected to be affected by sequencing depth.

As regards this clone: Its cognate antigen has yet to be identified. The sample holds no much larger clone one base away, and base qualities are not on file.

Using the deep immunoSEQ assay, multiplex PCR amplified TCR CDR3 regions from genomic DNA. Genomic DNA extracted from each cell subset was distributed evenly over all wells of several immunoSEQ 96-well plates, and each plate served as one replicate. For sorted subsets, each replicate PCR was loaded with about 0.2 ug genomic DNA, equivalent to about 33,000 T cell genomes. The purified libraries were quantified using a Qubit 3.0 fluorometer, sized with a Bioanalyzer 2100, and then quantified again using the KAPA Library Quantification kit. A separate single-read 150-cycle Illumina NextSeq 550 flow cell was used to sequence each immunoSEQ 96-well plate. Regarding the original processing steps: Because the immunoSEQ output included only junctional sequences and no quality scores, the filtering could not be the same as the filtering used for full-length reads. To assign V/J genes and CDR3, sequences were annotated using PyIR, a Python wrapper for IgBLAST v1.9, with IMGT germline references. Reads were removed for weak V/J assignments (E-value above 1e-6), missing CDR3, stop codons, out-of-frame junctions, or ambiguous translated residues. A V3J clonotype was defined by an identical inferred V gene, J gene, and CDR3 amino acid sequence. The percentage overlap between two repertoires was calculated by dividing the number of shared unique clonotypes by the size of the smaller repertoire. Three approaches were used to assess repertoire richness: RTK rarefaction, the Chao1 estimator, and Recon v2.1 estimates of unobserved clonotypes. OLGA was used to compute generation probabilities for all TCRbeta clonotypes that the gDNA method yielded from four donors. The table comes from immuneACCESS by way of TCRdb, which keeps in-frame sequences with V and J called. Part of the clones is missing from these tables; in studies checked, under half for an unresolved V gene and the rest for unknown reasons. The V and J calls and clone size were taken over from that table, and D and trimming were inferred from the DNA. The sample has about 1 million clones on record, around 74% of them singletons. Clones ranked in the top ten supply roughly 1.4% of the sample.

The donors were healthy, HIV-negative adults with no recently reported acute infections or vaccinations. All donors were Caucasian adults living in Nashville, Tennessee, USA. CD4+ T cells were enriched by magnetic negative selection, after which naive cells were positively selected on CD45RA and the negative fraction was taken as the memory subset. Blood was obtained by leukapheresis, after which PBMCs were separated by Ficoll-Histopaque density gradient centrifugation and cryopreserved in liquid nitrogen vapor phase. Purity and quantity of every magnetically sorted T cell population were checked by analytical flow cytometry. Genomic DNA was isolated from every sorted fraction and measured by UV absorbance on a Nanodrop 2000c. CDR1 and CDR2 are read off the germline V gene (reference sequence) as SEHNR and FQNEAQ. Measured from the cysteine to the phenylalanine, the CDR3 is 13 residues long. Left in the record is the CDR3 DNA by itself, 39 bases read in frame from the first base. Cut back by 5 bases and 4 bases, the V and J ends lie 11 bases apart.

The rearrangement combines TRBV7-9 with TRBJ1-2, with a weak D call of TRBD1 (6 bases match). The TCR originated in a man between 18 and 29 years old in good health. The sequenced sample was memory CD4+ T cells sorted from blood. The cell subset or site label of this sample denotes: CD45RA-negative fraction. At the DNA level, the sequence is TGTGCCAGCAGCCCCGGGACACCCTATGGCTACACCTTC. It codes for CASSPGTPYGYTF.